The 30 T cell receptor beta chains reported below all come from one sample, sequenced in a study of cytomegalovirus exposure and HLA in healthy donors. The PCR had 60 Vbeta and 13 Jbeta primers. The method was immunoSEQ multiplex PCR; TCRdb's version includes in-frame clones alone and lacks a portion of them. The repertoire includes about 160,000 clones, roughly 80% of them detected once, and more than 0.9% sits in the top ten. The sample consisted of PBMCs. All receptors derive from a girl aged 2-10 years in good health and CMV-seropositive.

This rearrangement joins TRBV7-9 to TRBJ2-7; TRBD2 agrees at 7 bases. Trimming removed 3 bases from V and 3 bases from J; junction bases left unmatched: 8. The germline gives CDR1 SEHNR, CDR2 FQNEAQ (reference sequence). CDR3 length equals 15 residues. The CDR3 DNA follows: TGTGCCAGCAGCTTGTTTGGCGGGAGAGACTACGAGCAGTACTTC. Protein sequence: CASSLFGGRDYEQYF.

The V and J genes are TRBV14 and TRBJ1-5; D unresolved. V lost 6 bases and J lost 0, with 15 bases in between. CDR3 length equals 16 residues. Germline V CDR1 and CDR2: SGHDN, FVKESK. In DNA form, the CDR3 reads TGTGCCAGCAGGGACGCGGGATTTGATAGCAATCAGCCCCAGCATTTT. Protein: CASRDAGFDSNQPQHF.

This clone was counted a single time. The chain uses TRBV15 and TRBJ1-1; 9 bases line up with TRBD1. The CDR3 is made up of 15 amino acids. Germline lookup yields CDR1 LNHNV and CDR2 YYDKDF (reference sequence). V was pared by 7 bases and J by 4 bases, with 10 bases of the junction left unmatched. The CDR3 here is CATNPRQGVGTEAFF. The CDR3 DNA reads as TGTGCCACCAACCCGCGACAGGGGGTTGGCACTGAAGCTTTCTTT.

This chain uses TRBV9 with TRBJ1-4; D is undetermined. V dropped 4 bases and J dropped 6 bases, with 19 bases sitting between them. Germline V CDR1 and CDR2: SGDLS, YYNGEE. The CDR3 spans 16 residues. The CDR3 reads CASSQIRLQRDEKLFF. CDR3 nucleotides: TGTGCCAGCAGCCAGATTCGGCTACAGAGGGATGAAAAACTGTTTTTT.

The V call is TRBV27, the J call TRBJ1-1; 7 bases align to TRBD1. V gave up 7 bases and J gave up 5 bases; unmatched junction bases: 13. The CDR3 is 15 amino acids. In germline, CDR1 is MNHEY, CDR2 SMNVEV (reference sequence). The chain's CDR3 is CASKFGTVGRTEAFF. CDR3 sequence (DNA): TGTGCCAGCAAATTCGGGACAGTGGGGAGGACTGAAGCTTTCTTT.

This sequence joins TRBV28 and TRBJ1-1; no clear D. Per the germline V gene, CDR1 is MDHEN and CDR2 is SYDVKM. This CDR3 is 11 amino acids long. Trimming removed 3 bases from V and 5 bases from J, with 4 bases in between. As DNA, the CDR3 is TGTGCCAGCAGTTTGTATACTGAAGCTTTCTTT. Translating gives CASSLYTEAFF.

This chain uses TRBV18 with TRBJ2-3; no reliable D call. Germline loops: CDR1 KGHSH, CDR2 LQKENI. The CDR3 is made up of 15 amino acids. V gave up 0 bases and J gave up 1 base, with 8 bases separating them. The CDR3, as DNA: TGTGCCAGCTCACCACCCCCGGTTGGCACAGATACGCAGTATTTT. This encodes CASSPPPVGTDTQYF.

The chain is built from TRBV5-4 and TRBJ1-1, with 9 bases aligning to TRBD1. This CDR3 comprises 15 residues. CDR1 and CDR2 (germline): SGHNT, YYREEE (reference sequence). Unmatched junction bases numbered 10, after V lost 0 bases and J lost 10 bases. DNA of the CDR3: TGTGCCAGCAGCTTGGCTGGGACAGGGCTTAGGGGAGCTTTCTTT. Translating gives CASSLAGTGLRGAFF.

The rearrangement links TRBV14 to TRBJ1-2; D remains ambiguous. The CDR3 spans 14 residues. The germline gives CDR1 SGHDN, CDR2 FVKESK. Between the trimmed V and J ends, which lost 3 bases and 3 bases, there was a span of 11 bases. The CDR3 sequence: CASSQSVLHYGYTF. CDR3 DNA: TGTGCCAGCAGCCAGTCCGTCCTTCACTATGGCTACACCTTC.

The V gene is TRBV6-1, the J gene TRBJ1-3; D uncertain. The V end was cut by 6 bases, the J end by 0 bases, with 6 bases between. This CDR3 has 13 amino acids. Germline V gene data show CDR1 as MNHNS and CDR2 as SASEGT. CDR3 residues: CASRTNSGNTIYF. The CDR3, as DNA: TGTGCCAGCAGGACAAACTCTGGAAACACCATATATTTT.

The rearrangement uses TRBV28 and TRBJ1-1; 7 positions agree with TRBD1. Per germline, CDR1 MDHEN and CDR2 SYDVKM. The length of the CDR3 is 14 residues. V lost 7 bases, J lost 11 bases, and 16 bases stayed unmatched. The CDR3 sequence is CASKGRSNRGFAFF. DNA for the CDR3: TGTGCCAGCAAGGGTCGATCGAACAGGGGCTTTGCTTTCTTT.

This chain joins TRBV30 and TRBJ2-2, with TRBD2 identical over 7 bases. The length of the CDR3 is 14 residues. V dropped 2 bases and J dropped 5; count of bases not matched to a gene: 5. The germline gives CDR1 GTSNPN, CDR2 SVGIG (reference sequence). Written as DNA, the CDR3 is TGTGCCTGGAGTCGGCGGGGAGGGACCGGGGAGCTGTTTTTT. Translating gives CAWSRRGGTGELFF.

J is TRBJ1-2 and V is TRBV2; D possibly corresponds to TRBD1 (6 bases). From germline, CDR1 is SNHLY and CDR2 FYNNEI. V was trimmed by 3 bases and J by 4 bases, leaving 18 bases between them. This CDR3 region has 16 residues. CDR3 region: CASSDFVRGARYGYTF. Here the CDR3 DNA reads TGTGCCAGCAGTGATTTCGTACGGGGGGCGCGCTATGGCTACACCTTC.

The genes are TRBV9 and TRBJ2-4; D possibly corresponds to TRBD2 (5 bases). The V gene's germline CDR1 is SGDLS and CDR2 YYNGEE. The CDR3 sequence is 12 residues long. V lost 7 bases and J 6 bases, leaving 11 bases between the germline ends. DNA for the CDR3: TGTGCCAGCTCCGGGGATAGAAACATTCAGTACTTC. Its protein product is CASSGDRNIQYF.

This sequence joins TRBV2 and TRBJ2-3, with 13 positions matching TRBD2. Germline values: CDR1 SNHLY, CDR2 FYNNEI. V shed 6 bases and J 2 bases; nucleotides not matched to a gene: 2. The CDR3 loop spans 15 amino acids. The CDR3 loop reads CASRTSGRATDTQYF. The CDR3 nucleotides read TGTGCCAGCAGAACTAGCGGGAGGGCCACAGATACGCAGTATTTT. Combining the CDR3 with reference TRBV2 and TRBJ2-3 gives the whole variable domain EPEVTQTPSHQVTQMGQEVILRCVPISNHLYFYWYRQILGQKVEFLVSFYNNEISEKSEIFDDQFSVERPDGSNFTLKIRSTKLEDSAMYFCASRTSGRATDTQYFGPGTRLTVL.

The chain joins TRBV19 to TRBJ2-1, with 7 positions matching TRBD1. Trimming at V came to 5 bases and at J to 2 bases, leaving 3 bases not matched to a gene. The length of the CDR3 is 14 residues. Germline CDR1 reads LNHDA; CDR2 reads SQIVND (reference sequence). Here the CDR3 DNA reads TGTGCCAGTAGTCTACAGGGGCCCTACAATGAGCAGTTCTTC. It translates to CASSLQGPYNEQFF. Filled out from reference TRBV19 and TRBJ2-1, the complete variable domain reads DGGITQSPKYLFRKEGQNVTLSCEQNLNHDAMYWYRQDPGQGLRLIYYSQIVNDFQKGDIAEGYSVSREKKESFPLTVTSAQKNPTAFYLCASSLQGPYNEQFFGPGTRLTVL.

The V call is TRBV9, the J call TRBJ2-5; TRBD2 aligns across 10 bases. Germline V gives CDR1 SGDLS, CDR2 YYNGEE. Unmatched junction bases numbered 5, after V lost 0 bases and J lost 3 bases. The CDR3 is 16 amino acids. DNA for the CDR3: TGTGCCAGCAGCGTAGAACGACTAGCGGGCGAAGAGACCCAGTACTTC. The encoded protein is CASSVERLAGEETQYF.

This clone is a singleton in its sample. V and J are TRBV6-1 and TRBJ1-2; the match to TRBD1 covers 9 bases. The V gene end was trimmed by 6 bases and the J gene end by 4 bases; junction bases not matched to a gene: 6. The length of the CDR3 is 14 residues. Germline V lookup: CDR1 MNHNS, CDR2 SASEGT. The CDR3 region is CASRPTGGVYGYTF. CDR3 sequence (DNA): TGTGCCAGCAGGCCCACAGGGGGCGTCTATGGCTACACCTTC.

CDR3 in amino acids: CASSFGRGHEQFF. The CDR3, as DNA: TGTGCCAGCAGCTTTGGCAGGGGGCATGAGCAGTTCTTC. The chain recombines TRBV11-3 with TRBJ2-1; 8 nucleotides line up with TRBD1. Trimming at V came to 3 bases and at J to 8 bases, leaving 3 bases not matched to a gene. Germline V gene sequence: CDR1 SGHNT, CDR2 YENEEA. The CDR3 extends over 13 amino acids. Filled out from reference TRBV11-3 and TRBJ2-1, the complete variable domain reads EAGVVQSPRYKIIEKKQPVAFWCNPISGHNTLYWYLQNLGQGPELLIRYENEEAVDDSQLPKDRFSAERLKGVDSTLKIQPAELGDSAVYLCASSFGRGHEQFFGPGTRLTVL.

The CDR3 here is CASSWALPVPERRELLTGELFF. Written as DNA, the CDR3 is TGTGCCAGCAGTTGGGCCCTACCAGTACCTGAGCGGCGGGAGCTGTTAACCGGGGAGCTGTTTTTT. The rearrangement links TRBV28 to TRBJ2-2; TRBD2 aligns across 7 bases. The length of the CDR3 is 22 residues. Germline CDR1 and CDR2: MDHEN and SYDVKM. Trimming removed 4 bases from V and 5 bases from J; junction bases left unmatched: 28.

V is TRBV5-1 and J is TRBJ1-1; possible D gene TRBD1, 5 bases. The CDR3 length is 16 residues. CDR1 and CDR2 from the germline V gene are SGHRS and YFSETQ. V lost 3 bases to trimming and J lost 0 bases, with 15 bases between them. The CDR3 DNA reads TGCGCCAGCAGCTCGATTCTCCCAGGGATGAACACTGAAGCTTTCTTT. Amino acid sequence: CASSSILPGMNTEAFF.

This clone has more than one count but fewer than ten. The chain links TRBV30 to TRBJ1-5; the match to TRBD1 covers 9 bases. The CDR3 is 13 residues long. Trimming cost V 5 bases and J 10 bases; bases outside gene matches: 9. Germline lookup yields CDR1 GTSNPN and CDR2 SVGIG (reference sequence). For the CDR3, the DNA is TGTGCCTGGGGACAGGGGAGGTTACGACCCCAGCATTTT. Its protein product is CAWGQGRLRPQHF.

V and J are TRBV4-1 and TRBJ1-2, with TRBD1 matching 7 bases. V was clipped by 6 bases and J by 5 bases; unmatched bases: 9. The CDR3 length is 14 residues. Germline loops: CDR1 MGHRA, CDR2 YSYEKL. This CDR3 reads CASRPPGQLYGYTF. DNA of the CDR3: TGCGCCAGCAGACCGCCGGGACAGCTTTATGGCTACACCTTC.

The chain uses TRBV19 and TRBJ1-1; D is unresolved. Trimming pared 5 bases from V and 0 bases from J, leaving 19 bases between. The CDR3 is made up of 17 amino acids. CDR1 is LNHDA, CDR2 SQIVND, per germline (reference sequence). The CDR3 DNA follows: TGTGCCAGTAGTGCCCCGGGTCGGGAGGGCATGAACACTGAAGCTTTCTTT. The encoded protein is CASSAPGREGMNTEAFF.

The rearrangement joins TRBV30 to TRBJ1-2, with D perhaps matching TRBD1 (6 bases). Germline CDR1 reads GTSNPN; CDR2 reads SVGIG (reference sequence). The V and J ends lost 7 bases and 5 bases respectively, with 11 bases between them. This CDR3 contains 11 residues. The CDR3 DNA is TGTGCCTCCCAGGGGTATTATGGCTACACCTTC. It codes for CASQGYYGYTF.

DNA for the CDR3: TGTGCCAGCAGCCCCAGACTAGCGGGAACAGATACGCAGTATTTT. It is translated as CASSPRLAGTDTQYF. The chain is built from TRBV5-4 and TRBJ2-3, with 11 bases lining up with TRBD2. Trimming at V came to 4 bases and at J to 3 bases, leaving 4 bases not matched to a gene. Germline V CDR1 and CDR2: SGHNT, YYREEE (reference sequence). The CDR3 has 15 amino acids. Full variable domain (missing parts from reference TRBV5-4 and TRBJ2-3): ETGVTQSPTHLIKTRGQQVTLRCSSQSGHNTVSWYQQALGQGPQFIFQYYREEENGRGNFPPRFSGLQFPNYSSELNVNALELDDSALYLCASSPRLAGTDTQYFGPGTRLTVL.

The table lists this clone with a few counts. The chain is built from TRBV23-1 and TRBJ1-1; 9 bases fit TRBD1. TRBV23-1 falls under the ORF class, with uncertain function. The CDR3 runs to 14 residues. V trimming: 8 bases; J trimming: 5 bases; junction bases outside the gene matches: 9. The CDR3 DNA reads TGCGCCAGCCCAGAGACAGGGGGAGTAACTGAAGCTTTCTTT. This encodes CASPETGGVTEAFF.

This clone was observed once. The chain is built from TRBV7-3 and TRBJ2-1, with TRBD2 matching 10 bases. The CDR3 has 15 amino acids. The germline CDR1 and CDR2 sequences are SGHTA and FQGTGA. V dropped 5 bases and J dropped 8; count of bases not matched to a gene: 9. The CDR3 is CASSPLAGDGYEQFF. The CDR3 nucleotides read TGTGCCAGCAGCCCGCTAGCGGGAGACGGCTATGAGCAGTTCTTC.

The chain links TRBV30 to TRBJ1-4; TRBD1 matches 7 bases. Germline loops: CDR1 GTSNPN, CDR2 SVGIG (reference sequence). This CDR3 has 14 residues. The V gene end was trimmed by 2 bases and the J gene end by 6 bases; junction bases not matched to a gene: 6. CDR3 sequence: CAWSLDRVDEKLFF. The CDR3 coding sequence is TGTGCCTGGAGTCTAGACAGGGTGGATGAAAAACTGTTTTTT. The variable domain in full, completed from reference TRBV30 and TRBJ1-4, reads SQTIHQWPATLVQPVGSPLSLECTVEGTSNPNLYWYRQAAGRGLQLLFYSVGIGQISSEVPQNLSASRPQDRQFILSSKKLLLSDSGFYLCAWSLDRVDEKLFFGSGTQLSVL.

The chain combines TRBV4-1 with TRBJ1-4; 7 bases match TRBD1. J gave up 8 bases and V 1 base, and 7 bases lay outside the gene matches. There are 15 residues in the CDR3. Per germline, CDR1 MGHRA and CDR2 YSYEKL. The DNA of the CDR3 is TGCGCCAGCAGCCAAGCAGAACAGGGGCACGAAAAACTGTTTTTT. Protein product: CASSQAEQGHEKLFF.